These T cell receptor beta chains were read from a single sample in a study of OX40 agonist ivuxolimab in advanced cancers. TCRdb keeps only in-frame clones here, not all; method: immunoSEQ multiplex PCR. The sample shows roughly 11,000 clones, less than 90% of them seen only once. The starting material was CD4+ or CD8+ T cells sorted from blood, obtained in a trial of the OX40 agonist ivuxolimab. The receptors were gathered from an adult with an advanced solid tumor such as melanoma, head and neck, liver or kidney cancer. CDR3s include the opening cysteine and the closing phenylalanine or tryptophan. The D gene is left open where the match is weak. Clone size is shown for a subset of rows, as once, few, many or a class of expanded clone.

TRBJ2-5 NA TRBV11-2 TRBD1 TGTGCCAGCAGCCCCCTGGTTCAGGGGGTTACGTGGACCCAGTACTTC CASSPLVQGVTWTQYF
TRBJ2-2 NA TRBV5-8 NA TGTGCCAGCAGCTTGGCAGTAACCGGGGAGCTGTTTTTT CASSLAVTGELFF
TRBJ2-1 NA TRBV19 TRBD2 TGTGCCAGTAGGGAAATTAGCGGGGACCCCTCCTACAATGAGCAGTTCTTC CASREISGDPSYNEQFF
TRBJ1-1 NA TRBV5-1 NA TGCGCCAGCAGCGTGCCCAGCAGGGAGGAAGCTTTCTTT CASSVPSREEAFF
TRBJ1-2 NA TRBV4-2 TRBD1 TGTGCCAGCAGCCAAGAACAGGGGATCCCATGGACCTTC CASSQEQGIPWTF
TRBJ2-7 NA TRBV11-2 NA TGTGCCAGCAGCCCTCCCCTTAGCGTTCCCTACGAGCAGTACTTC CASSPPLSVPYEQYF
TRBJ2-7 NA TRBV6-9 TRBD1 TGTGCCAGCAGTTACTACGGACAGGGACTCGACGAGCAGTACTTC CASSYYGQGLDEQYF
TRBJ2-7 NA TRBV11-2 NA TGTGCCAGCAGCTTAGAGGATCAGAGCAGCTCTTCTAGGTACGAGCAGTACTTC CASSLEDQSSSSRYEQYF
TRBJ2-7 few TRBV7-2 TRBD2 TGTGCCAGCAACTCAGGACTAGCGCTCTACGAGCAGTACTTC CASNSGLALYEQYF
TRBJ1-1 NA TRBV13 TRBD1 TGTGCCAGCAGCTTTCGGACAGGGGCGGGGGGGGCTTTCTTT CASSFRTGAGGAFF
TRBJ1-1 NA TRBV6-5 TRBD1 TGTGCCAGCAGAGAAAGGGGGCATAGCACTGAAGCTTTCTTT CASRERGHSTEAFF
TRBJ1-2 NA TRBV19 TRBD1 TGTGCCAGTAGCCCGGACAGGGGGAATTACGGCTACACCTTC CASSPDRGNYGYTF
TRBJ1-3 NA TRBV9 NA TGTGCCAGCAGCGTAGGGTCCAGCCGGGTCGGCGGAAACACCATATATTTT CASSVGSSRVGGNTIYF
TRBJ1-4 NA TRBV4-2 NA TGTGCCAGCAGCGGGGAGGACGGCGGCGGTGAAAAACTGTTTTTT CASSGEDGGGEKLFF